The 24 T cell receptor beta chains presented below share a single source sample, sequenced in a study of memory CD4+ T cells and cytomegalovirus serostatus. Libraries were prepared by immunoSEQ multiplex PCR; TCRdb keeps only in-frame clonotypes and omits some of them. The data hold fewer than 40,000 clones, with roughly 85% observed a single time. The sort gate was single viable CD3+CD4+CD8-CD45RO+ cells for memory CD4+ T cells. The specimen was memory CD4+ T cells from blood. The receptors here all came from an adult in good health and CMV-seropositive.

As DNA, the CDR3 is TGTGCCAGCTCACCGGACGGGGGTTTAAGGGAGCAGTACTTC. This sequence encodes CASSPDGGLREQYF. The gene calls are TRBV18 and TRBJ2-7, with D perhaps TRBD2 (6 bases). Trimming cost V 3 bases and J 7 bases, with 16 bases left between them. CDR1 and CDR2 from the germline V gene are KGHSH and LQKENI. The CDR3 totals 14 residues.

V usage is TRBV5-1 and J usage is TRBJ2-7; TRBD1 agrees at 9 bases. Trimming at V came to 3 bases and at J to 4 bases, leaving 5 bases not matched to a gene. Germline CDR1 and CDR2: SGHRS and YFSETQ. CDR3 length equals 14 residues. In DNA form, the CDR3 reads TGCGCCAGCAGCTGGGGACAGGGAAAGTACGAGCAGTACTTC. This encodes CASSWGQGKYEQYF.

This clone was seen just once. CDR3 DNA sequence: TGCGCCAGCAGAACCACAGGGGGGGGCACCGGGGAGCTGTTTTTT. Its protein product is CASRTTGGGTGELFF. The chain recombines TRBV10-2 with TRBJ2-2; D possibly corresponds to TRBD1 (8 bases). V was clipped by 6 bases and J by 4 bases, with 15 bases between them. The CDR3 consists of 15 residues. CDR1 is WSHSY and CDR2 is SAAADI in the germline V gene.

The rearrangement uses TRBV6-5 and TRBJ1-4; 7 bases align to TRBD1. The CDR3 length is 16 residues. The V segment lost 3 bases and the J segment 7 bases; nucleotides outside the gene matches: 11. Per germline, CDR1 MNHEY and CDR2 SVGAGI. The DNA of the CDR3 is TGTGCCAGCAGTTATCAGGGGGTGCAACTAGGTGAAAAACTGTTTTTT. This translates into CASSYQGVQLGEKLFF.

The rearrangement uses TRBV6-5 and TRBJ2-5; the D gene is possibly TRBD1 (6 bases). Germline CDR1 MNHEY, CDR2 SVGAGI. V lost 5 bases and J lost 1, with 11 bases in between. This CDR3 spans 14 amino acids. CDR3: CASSPRTAQETQYF. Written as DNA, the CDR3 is TGTGCCAGCAGTCCGCGGACAGCCCAAGAGACCCAGTACTTC.

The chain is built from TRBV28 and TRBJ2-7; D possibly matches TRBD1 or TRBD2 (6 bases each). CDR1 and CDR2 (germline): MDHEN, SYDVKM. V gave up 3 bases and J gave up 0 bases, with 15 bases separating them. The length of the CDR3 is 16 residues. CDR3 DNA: TGTGCCAGCAGTTTCGCCCGAGGAGGGGGCTCCTACGAGCAGTACTTC. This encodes CASSFARGGGSYEQYF. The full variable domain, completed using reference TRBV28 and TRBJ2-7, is DVKVTQSSRYLVKRTGEKVFLECVQDMDHENMFWYRQDPGLGLRLIYFSYDVKMKEKGDIPEGYSVSREKKERFSLILESASTNQTSMYLCASSFARGGGSYEQYFGPGTRLTVT.

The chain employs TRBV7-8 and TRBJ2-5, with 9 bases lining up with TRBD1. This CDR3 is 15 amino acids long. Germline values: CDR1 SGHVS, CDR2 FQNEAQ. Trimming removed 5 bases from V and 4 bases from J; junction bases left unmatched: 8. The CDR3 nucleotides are TGTGCCAGCAGCAAAGACAGGGGGGTAGGAGAGACCCAGTACTTC. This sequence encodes CASSKDRGVGETQYF.

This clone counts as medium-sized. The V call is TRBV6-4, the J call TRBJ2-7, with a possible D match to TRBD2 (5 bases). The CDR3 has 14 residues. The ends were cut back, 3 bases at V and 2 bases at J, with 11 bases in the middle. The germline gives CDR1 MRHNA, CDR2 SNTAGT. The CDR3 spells CASSEELGPYEQYF. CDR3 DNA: TGTGCCAGCAGTGAAGAACTAGGGCCCTACGAGCAGTACTTC.

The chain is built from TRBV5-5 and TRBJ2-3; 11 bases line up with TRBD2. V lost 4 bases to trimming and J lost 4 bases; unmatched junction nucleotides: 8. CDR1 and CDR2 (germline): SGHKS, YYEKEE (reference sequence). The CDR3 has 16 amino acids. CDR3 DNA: TGTGCCAGCAGCCCATTAGCGGGAGGGCCATCAGATACGCAGTATTTT. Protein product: CASSPLAGGPSDTQYF. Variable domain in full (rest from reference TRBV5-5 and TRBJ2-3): DAGVTQSPTHLIKTRGQQVTLRCSPISGHKSVSWYQQVLGQGPQFIFQYYEKEERGRGNFPDRFSARQFPNYSSELNVNALLLGDSALYLCASSPLAGGPSDTQYFGPGTRLTVL.

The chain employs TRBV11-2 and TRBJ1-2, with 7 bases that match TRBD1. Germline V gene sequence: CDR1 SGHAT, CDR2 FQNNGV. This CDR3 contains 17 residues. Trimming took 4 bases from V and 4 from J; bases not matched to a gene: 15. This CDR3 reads CASSSMGQRKGGYGYTF. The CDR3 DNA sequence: TGTGCCAGCAGCTCAATGGGACAGAGGAAAGGTGGCTATGGCTACACCTTC. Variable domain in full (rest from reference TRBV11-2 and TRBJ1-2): EAGVAQSPRYKIIEKRQSVAFWCNPISGHATLYWYQQILGQGPKLLIQFQNNGVVDDSQLPKDRFSAERLKGVDSTLKIQPAKLEDSAVYLCASSSMGQRKGGYGYTFGSGTRLTVV.

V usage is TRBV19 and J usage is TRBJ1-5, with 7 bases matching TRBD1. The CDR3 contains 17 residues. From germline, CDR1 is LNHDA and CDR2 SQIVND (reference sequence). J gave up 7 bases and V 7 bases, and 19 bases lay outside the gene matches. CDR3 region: CASNPRGRLISGQPQHF. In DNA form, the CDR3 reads TGTGCCAGTAATCCGAGGGGGCGACTTATCTCCGGCCAGCCCCAGCATTTT.

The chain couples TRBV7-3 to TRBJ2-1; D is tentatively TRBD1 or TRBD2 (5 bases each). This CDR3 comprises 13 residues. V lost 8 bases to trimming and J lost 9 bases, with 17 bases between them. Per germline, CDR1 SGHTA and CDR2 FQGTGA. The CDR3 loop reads CASARTGPGEQFF. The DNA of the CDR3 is TGTGCCAGCGCACGGACGGGACCTGGTGAGCAGTTCTTC.

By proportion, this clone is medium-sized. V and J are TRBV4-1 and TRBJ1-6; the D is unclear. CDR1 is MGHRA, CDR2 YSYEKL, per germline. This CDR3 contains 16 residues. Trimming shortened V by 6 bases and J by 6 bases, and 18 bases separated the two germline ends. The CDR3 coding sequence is TGCGCCAGCAGTGAGATGTCGCTTTCAACTAATTCACCCCTCCACTTT. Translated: CASSEMSLSTNSPLHF.

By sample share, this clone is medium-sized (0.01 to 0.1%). In DNA, the CDR3 is TGCGCCAGCAGCGATACCGGGACAGTCTTAGAAGCTTTCTTT. Its protein product is CASSDTGTVLEAFF. V gene TRBV5-1 combines with J gene TRBJ1-1; 7 bases are shared with TRBD1. CDR1 SGHRS and CDR2 YFSETQ come from the germline V gene. The CDR3 extends over 14 amino acids. V trimming: 4 bases; J trimming: 8 bases; junction bases outside the gene matches: 11.

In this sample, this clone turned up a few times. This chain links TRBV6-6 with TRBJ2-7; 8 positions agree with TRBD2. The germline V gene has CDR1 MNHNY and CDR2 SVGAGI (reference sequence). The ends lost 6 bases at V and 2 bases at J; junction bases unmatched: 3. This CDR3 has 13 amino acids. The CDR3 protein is CASSKGLAYEQYF. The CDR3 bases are TGTGCCAGCAGCAAGGGACTAGCCTACGAGCAGTACTTC.

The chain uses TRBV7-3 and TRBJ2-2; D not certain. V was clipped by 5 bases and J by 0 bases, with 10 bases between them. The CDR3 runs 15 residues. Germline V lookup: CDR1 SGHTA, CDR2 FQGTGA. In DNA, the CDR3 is TGTGCCAGCAGCCCGACACATACGAACACCGGGGAGCTGTTTTTT. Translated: CASSPTHTNTGELFF.

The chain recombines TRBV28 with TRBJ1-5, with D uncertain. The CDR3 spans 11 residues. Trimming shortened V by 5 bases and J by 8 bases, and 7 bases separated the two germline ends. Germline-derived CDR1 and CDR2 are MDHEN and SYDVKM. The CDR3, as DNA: TGTGCCAGCAGTCTCGGGGAGCCCCAGCATTTT. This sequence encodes CASSLGEPQHF.

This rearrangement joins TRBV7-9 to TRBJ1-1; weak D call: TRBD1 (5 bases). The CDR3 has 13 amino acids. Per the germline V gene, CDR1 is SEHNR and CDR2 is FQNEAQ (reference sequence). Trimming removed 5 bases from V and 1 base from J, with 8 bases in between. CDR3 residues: CASSQGANTEAFF. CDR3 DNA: TGTGCCAGCAGCCAAGGGGCGAACACTGAAGCTTTCTTT.

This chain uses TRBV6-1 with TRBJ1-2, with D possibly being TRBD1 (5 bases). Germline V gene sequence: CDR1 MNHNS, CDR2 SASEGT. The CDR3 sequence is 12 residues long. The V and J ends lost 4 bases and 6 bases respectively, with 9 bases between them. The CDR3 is CASSARVNGYTF. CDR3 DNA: TGTGCCAGCAGTGCCAGGGTAAATGGCTACACCTTC.

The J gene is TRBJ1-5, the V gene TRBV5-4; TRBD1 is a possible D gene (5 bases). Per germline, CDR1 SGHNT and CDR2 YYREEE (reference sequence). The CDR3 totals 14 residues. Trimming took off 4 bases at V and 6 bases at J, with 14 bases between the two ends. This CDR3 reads CASSQTGGRQPQHF. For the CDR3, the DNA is TGTGCCAGCAGCCAAACGGGGGGACGTCAGCCCCAGCATTTT. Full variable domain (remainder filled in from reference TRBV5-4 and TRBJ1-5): ETGVTQSPTHLIKTRGQQVTLRCSSQSGHNTVSWYQQALGQGPQFIFQYYREEENGRGNFPPRFSGLQFPNYSSELNVNALELDDSALYLCASSQTGGRQPQHFGDGTRLSIL.

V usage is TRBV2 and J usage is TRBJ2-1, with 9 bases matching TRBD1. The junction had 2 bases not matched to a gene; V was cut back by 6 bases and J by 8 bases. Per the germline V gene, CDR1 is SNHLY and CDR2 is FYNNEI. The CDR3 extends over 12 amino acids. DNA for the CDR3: TGTGCCAGCAGAGACAGGGGGGATGAGCAGTTCTTC. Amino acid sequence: CASRDRGDEQFF.

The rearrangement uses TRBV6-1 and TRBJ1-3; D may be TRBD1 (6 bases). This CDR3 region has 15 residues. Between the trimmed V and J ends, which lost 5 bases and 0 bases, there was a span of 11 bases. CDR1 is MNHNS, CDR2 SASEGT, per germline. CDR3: CASSHDRSSGNTIYF. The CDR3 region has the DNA TGTGCCAGCAGTCACGACAGGAGCTCTGGAAACACCATATATTTT.

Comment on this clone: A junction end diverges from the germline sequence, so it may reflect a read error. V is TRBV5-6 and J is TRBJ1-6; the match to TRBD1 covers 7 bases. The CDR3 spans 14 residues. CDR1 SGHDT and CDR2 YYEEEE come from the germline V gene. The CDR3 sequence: CASGFYYRGPPVHF. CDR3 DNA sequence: TGTGCCAGCGGCTTTTACTACAGGGGACCCCCAGTCCACTTT.

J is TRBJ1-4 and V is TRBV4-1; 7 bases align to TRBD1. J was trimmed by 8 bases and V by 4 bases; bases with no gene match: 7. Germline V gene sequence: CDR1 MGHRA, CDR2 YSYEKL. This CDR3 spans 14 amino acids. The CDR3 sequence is CASSRTGAGEKLFF. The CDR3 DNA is TGCGCCAGCAGCCGAACAGGGGCGGGCGAAAAACTGTTTTTT.